Below are 21 T cell receptor beta chains sequenced from a single sample in a study of regulatory T cells in long-lasting Graves disease. HTBI primers from iRepertoire and Arm-PCR of CDR3 regions yielded the TCR beta libraries. TCRdb recomputed calls from the multiplex PCR reads with MiXCR, one row per CDR3 protein. There are under 450,000 distinct CDR3 sequences in the sample; approximately 12% occur only once, and under 20% lies in the top ten. Time point here: newly diagnosed GD, antithyroid drugs for less than 3 months. PBMC RNA served as the TCR library source. These data also formed part of another study, on T cells in Graves' hyperthyroidism and ophthalmopathy.

Sequences were derived from peripheral blood mononuclear cells (PBMCs), sampled at new diagnosis, from a patient treated with antithyroid drugs. The receptor source for this set is a woman aged 18-35 years with Graves disease.

This sequence joins TRBV6-1 and TRBJ1-5, with D possibly being TRBD1 (5 bases). Per germline, CDR1 MNHNS and CDR2 SASEGT. The V end lost 8 bases, the J end lost 4 bases, and 12 bases lay between the germline ends. The CDR3 has 13 amino acids. The CDR3 spells CASAKWGNQPQHF. The CDR3 DNA sequence: TGTGCCAGCGCGAAGTGGGGGAATCAGCCCCAGCATTTT.

The gene calls are TRBV7-2 and TRBJ1-5; D gene unclear. Between the trimmed V and J ends, which lost 5 bases and 3 bases, there was a span of 11 bases. Germline V gene lookup returns CDR1 SGHTA and CDR2 FQGNSA. There are 14 residues in the CDR3. The CDR3, as DNA: TGTGCCAGCAGCGAAGGGTGGAACAATCAGCCCCAGCATTTT. It translates to CASSEGWNNQPQHF. Filled out from reference TRBV7-2 and TRBJ1-5, the complete variable domain reads GAGVSQSPSNKVTEKGKDVELRCDPISGHTALYWYRQSLGQGLEFLIYFQGNSAPDKSGLPSDRFSAERTGGSVSTLTIQRTQQEDSAVYLCASSEGWNNQPQHFGDGTRLSIL.

This clonotype was recorded at least ten times. The V call is TRBV2, the J call TRBJ2-3; D might be TRBD1 or TRBD2, each matching 5 bases. Between the trimmed V and J ends, which lost 8 bases and 9 bases, there was a span of 9 bases. The CDR3 contains 10 residues. Germline V gene data show CDR1 as SNHLY and CDR2 as FYNNEI. The DNA of the CDR3 is TGTGCCAGCTCGGGACCCACGCAGTATTTT. This encodes CASSGPTQYF.

This clonotype came up many times. This rearrangement joins TRBV9 to TRBJ1-1; TRBD1 aligns across 7 bases. V dropped 3 bases and J dropped 0; count of bases not matched to a gene: 8. There are 16 residues in the CDR3. The V gene's germline CDR1 is SGDLS and CDR2 YYNGEE. The CDR3: CASSGQGRNMNTEAFF. The CDR3 bases are TGTGCCAGCAGCGGACAGGGACGGAACATGAACACTGAAGCTTTCTTT. Filled out from reference TRBV9 and TRBJ1-1, the complete variable domain reads DSGVTQTPKHLITATGQRVTLRCSPRSGDLSVYWYQQSLDQGLQFLIQYYNGEERAKGNILERFSAQQFPDLHSELNLSSLELGDSALYFCASSGQGRNMNTEAFFGQGTRLTVV.

This clonotype was seen a single time. This rearrangement joins TRBV29-1 to TRBJ2-4; 9 bases fit TRBD1. CDR3 size: 17 residues. Trimming took 6 bases from V and 0 from J; bases not matched to a gene: 12. CDR1 is SQVTM and CDR2 is ANQGSEA in the germline V gene. The CDR3: CSVVPGQGSSAKNIQYF. Written as DNA, the CDR3 is TGCAGCGTCGTCCCGGGACAGGGATCTTCAGCCAAAAACATTCAGTACTTC.

There are many counts of this clonotype. The chain is built from TRBV7-2 and TRBJ1-3; D is perhaps TRBD1 (5 bases). Germline lookup yields CDR1 SGHTA and CDR2 FQGNSA. The CDR3 runs 12 residues. V gave up 5 bases and J gave up 8 bases, with 10 bases separating them. CDR3 sequence reads: CASSPQGDTIYF. In DNA, the CDR3 is TGTGCCAGCAGCCCCCAGGGCGACACCATATATTTT.

The CDR3 nucleotides read TGTGCCAGCCCCGCCCCGCCAGGGCCCGGGGATGGCTACACCTTC. Protein product: CASPAPPGPGDGYTF. The V call is TRBV6-1, the J call TRBJ1-2; tentatively, D is TRBD1 (5 bases). CDR1 and CDR2 (germline): MNHNS, SASEGT. The CDR3 has 15 amino acids. The V end was cut by 8 bases, the J end by 6 bases, with 22 bases between.

This clonotype was seen repeatedly, ten times or more. The chain joins TRBV20-1 to TRBJ2-1, with 7 bases aligning to TRBD2. With V trimmed by 6 bases and J by 10 bases, 12 bases remained unmatched. CDR1 DFQATT and CDR2 SNEGSKA come from the germline V gene (reference sequence). The CDR3 extends over 13 amino acids. Written as DNA, the CDR3 is TGCAGTGCCCGAGGACTAGTAGGTCACGAGCAGTTCTTC. This sequence encodes CSARGLVGHEQFF.

This clonotype was observed a handful of times. CDR3 sequence (DNA): TGTGCCAGCAGTTTAACATTTGCAGGGCTCACTAATCGGATTTCCCTATATTTT. Translation gives CASSLTFAGLTNRISLYF. The chain joins TRBV12-3 or TRBV12-4 to TRBJ1-3; D might be TRBD1 (5 bases). V shed 2 bases and J shed 14 bases, with 31 bases lying between them. The CDR3 length is 18 residues.

This clonotype was observed many times. The rearrangement joins TRBV20-1 to TRBJ1-1; TRBD1 agrees at 7 bases. The germline V gene encodes CDR1 DFQATT and CDR2 SNEGSKA (reference sequence). Trimming at V came to 0 bases and at J to 1 base, leaving 5 bases not matched to a gene. This CDR3 spans 15 amino acids. This CDR3 is CSAREMTGPNTEAFF. The CDR3 DNA is TGCAGTGCTAGAGAGATGACAGGGCCGAACACTGAAGCTTTCTTT.

There are many counts of this clonotype. CDR3 region: CASSYRTGEKLFF. Here the CDR3 DNA reads TGTGCCAGCAGTTACCGGACGGGGGAAAAACTGTTTTTT. The chain couples TRBV6-9 to TRBJ1-4; no firm D call. From germline, CDR1 is MNHGY and CDR2 SVAAGI. V lost 3 bases to trimming and J lost 8 bases, with 10 bases between them. The CDR3 has 13 residues.

The sample holds many counts of this clonotype. The rearrangement joins TRBV6-5 to TRBJ2-5, with 8 bases that match TRBD2. J lost 5 bases, V lost 4 bases, and 12 bases had no gene match. This CDR3 comprises 16 residues. Germline lookup yields CDR1 MNHEY and CDR2 SVGAGI. This CDR3 reads CASSCDSGAGGETQYF. CDR3 in DNA: TGTGCCAGCAGTTGCGATAGCGGGGCTGGGGGGGAGACCCAGTACTTC.

There are many counts of this clonotype. The CDR3 loop is CASRATSTGELFF. The CDR3 DNA sequence: TGTGCCAGCAGGGCGACAAGCACCGGGGAGCTGTTTTTT. The rearrangement joins TRBV6-1 to TRBJ2-2, with no clear D. The CDR3 spans 13 residues. Trimming removed 6 bases at V and 4 bases at J, with 9 bases between. CDR1 is MNHNS, CDR2 SASEGT, per germline.

This clonotype turned up a few times. The V and J genes are TRBV7-9 and TRBJ2-3, with 8 bases that match TRBD2. V trimming: 4 bases; J trimming: 0 bases; junction bases outside the gene matches: 6. The CDR3 contains 16 residues. Germline CDR1 and CDR2: SEHNR and FQNEAQ (reference sequence). The CDR3 spells CASSSRLASSTDTQYF. The CDR3 DNA is TGTGCCAGCAGCTCTCGACTAGCGAGTAGCACAGATACGCAGTATTTT.

The sample holds many counts of this clonotype. The V and J genes are TRBV7-8 and TRBJ2-1, with D hard to call. Trimming removed 1 base at V and 0 bases at J, with 19 bases between. Germline CDR1 SGHVS, CDR2 FQNEAQ. This CDR3 has 19 residues. The CDR3 region is CASSLDVLFRFSSYNEQFF. The CDR3, as DNA: TGTGCCAGCAGCTTAGATGTGTTGTTTAGGTTTTCCTCCTACAATGAGCAGTTCTTC. The full variable domain, its missing parts supplied by reference TRBV7-8 and TRBJ2-1, is GAGVSQSPRYKVAKRGQDVALRCDPISGHVSLFWYQQALGQGPEFLTYFQNEAQLDKSGLPSDRFFAERPEGSVSTLKIQRTQQEDSAVYLCASSLDVLFRFSSYNEQFFGPGTRLTVL.

This clonotype occurred many times. The chain is built from TRBV6-2 or TRBV6-3 and TRBJ1-6, with D unclear. Germline values: CDR1 MNHEY, CDR2 SVGEGT. Trimming pared 2 bases from V and 9 bases from J, leaving 14 bases between. The CDR3 contains 15 residues. The CDR3 spells CASSYARTGGSPLHF. As DNA, the CDR3 is TGTGCCAGCAGTTACGCTAGGACCGGCGGTTCACCCCTCCACTTT.

This clonotype was picked up many times. The chain links TRBV7-2 to TRBJ2-6; perhaps TRBD1 as D (6 bases). CDR1 and CDR2 (germline): SGHTA, FQGNSA. This CDR3 is 15 amino acids long. The ends were cut back, 6 bases at V and 2 bases at J, with 11 bases in the middle. CDR3 nucleotide sequence: TGTGCCAGCAGACAGGGATGCGCTGGGGCCAACGTCCTGACTTTC. It yields the protein CASRQGCAGANVLTF.

In this sample, this clonotype turned up many times. The chain links TRBV2 to TRBJ1-1; D is ambiguous. Germline V gives CDR1 SNHLY, CDR2 FYNNEI. V was shortened by 6 bases and J by 1 base, with 9 bases between the two germline ends. The CDR3 has 13 residues. CDR3 DNA sequence: TGTGCCAGCAGCGGGGAAAAGAACACTGAAGCTTTCTTT. Protein product: CASSGEKNTEAFF.

This clonotype was counted a few times. V usage is TRBV10-3 and J usage is TRBJ1-4; TRBD1 matches at 9 bases. The ends lost 6 bases at V and 4 bases at J; junction bases unmatched: 3. This CDR3 contains 14 residues. Per germline, CDR1 ENHRY and CDR2 SYGVKD. The CDR3 nucleotides are TGTGCCATCAGGGACAGGGGAGATAATGAAAAACTGTTTTTT. Translating it yields CAIRDRGDNEKLFF.

The rearrangement joins TRBV25-1 to TRBJ1-4, with a possible D match to TRBD1 (5 bases). The length of the CDR3 is 15 residues. Germline CDR1 MGHDK, CDR2 SYGVNS. V lost 4 bases to trimming and J lost 6 bases, with 15 bases between them. CDR3 in DNA: TGTGCCAGCAGTGCCCCGACAGCTGGGGATGAAAAACTGTTTTTT. This sequence encodes CASSAPTAGDEKLFF.

This clonotype has a count of ten or more. This chain connects TRBV27 to TRBJ2-1; no clear D gene. V shed 2 bases and J shed 10 bases, with 15 bases lying between them. This CDR3 has 14 residues. From germline, CDR1 is MNHEY and CDR2 SMNVEV (reference sequence). Written as DNA, the CDR3 is TGTGCCAGCAGTTTAGAGGTCTCCCTTAGAGAGCAGTTCTTC. Its protein is CASSLEVSLREQFF.